The source of this T cell receptor (beta chain) is a study of cytomegalovirus exposure and HLA in healthy donors. The PCR was carried out with 60 Vbeta primers and 13 Jbeta primers. Sequenced by immunoSEQ multiplex PCR; TCRdb stores in-frame clones only, minus some. The sample records 150,000 to 200,000 clones, approximately 70% being singletons. As to this clone: Its antigen is currently unknown.

General study findings and limits: Listed as cytomegalovirus-associated were 150 or so TCR beta chains.

Germline CDR1 is MGHRA and CDR2 is YSYEKL. Trimming stripped 0 bases from V and 11 bases from J, with 10 bases between. The CDR3 runs to 13 residues. V is TRBV4-1 and J is TRBJ1-4; D call uncertain. Sample: PBMCs. This TCR was recovered from a man in his forties in good health and CMV-seropositive. The DNA for the CDR3 is TGCGCCAGCAGCCAAGATAGGGCGGGGAAACTGTTTTTT. This translates into CASSQDRAGKLFF.